The 9 T cell receptor beta chains below all came from one sample that was sequenced in a study of siplizumab effects on memory and regulatory T cells. TCRdb's copy holds only in-frame clones and misses some; the assay was immunoSEQ multiplex PCR. Here the sample spans 100,000 or so clones, about nine tenths being singletons. The sequenced sample consisted of non-Treg CD4+ T cells sorted from blood. The origin of the receptors is a human donor in good health.

This chain connects TRBV30 to TRBJ2-7; 10 bases map to TRBD2. The CDR3 covers 15 residues. In germline, CDR1 is GTSNPN, CDR2 SVGIG (reference sequence). V shed 2 bases, J shed 0 bases, and the junction held 4 bases outside the gene matches. The DNA of the CDR3 is TGTGCCTGGAGTACCCCTAGCGGGGGCTCCTACGAGCAGTACTTC. This encodes CAWSTPSGGSYEQYF.

The V gene is TRBV10-3, the J gene TRBJ1-1; D might be TRBD1 (6 bases). CDR3 length: 13 residues. Germline CDR1 and CDR2: ENHRY and SYGVKD. V lost 0 bases and J 6 bases, leaving 8 bases between the germline ends. CDR3 loop: CAISESQGPEAFF. Here the CDR3 DNA reads TGTGCCATCAGTGAGTCACAGGGCCCTGAAGCTTTCTTT.

The gene calls are TRBV14 and TRBJ2-3, with a possible D match to TRBD2 (5 bases). Germline-derived CDR1 and CDR2 are SGHDN and FVKESK. Trimming left V 4 bases short and J 0 bases short, with 14 bases between. This CDR3 has 16 amino acids. DNA for the CDR3: TGTGCCAGCAGCCGCCTGGGGTCGGGAAGCACAGATACGCAGTATTTT. Protein product: CASSRLGSGSTDTQYF.

V and J are TRBV6-6 and TRBJ2-7; unclear D gene. Germline V gene lookup returns CDR1 MNHNY and CDR2 SVGAGI (reference sequence). This CDR3 has 14 amino acids. V gave up 8 bases and J gave up 2 bases, with 16 bases separating them. This chain's CDR3 is CASSGNEYAYEQYF. For the CDR3, the DNA is TGTGCCAGCTCCGGAAACGAGTATGCCTACGAGCAGTACTTC.

The chain couples TRBV16 to TRBJ1-2; D gene unclear. The germline V gene has CDR1 KGHSY and CDR2 FQNENV. The CDR3 spans 15 residues. Trimming removed 0 bases at V and 1 base at J, with 9 bases between. CDR3 DNA: TGTGCCAGCAGCCAATCGGGAGTCCGTAACTATGGCTACACCTTC. Amino acids: CASSQSGVRNYGYTF.

The chain joins TRBV7-9 to TRBJ1-3; D is possibly TRBD1 (5 bases). The germline V gene has CDR1 SEHNR and CDR2 FQNEAQ (reference sequence). V was clipped by 4 bases and J by 0 bases, with 10 bases between them. The CDR3 runs to 15 residues. CDR3 bases: TGTGCCAGCAGCTCGGGACGGTCCTCTGGAAACACCATATATTTT. Protein: CASSSGRSSGNTIYF.

The chain links TRBV6-5 to TRBJ1-1; 8 bases line up with TRBD1. Losses at the gene ends were 0 bases for V and 8 bases for J; bases not matched to a gene: 8. In germline, CDR1 is MNHEY, CDR2 SVGAGI. CDR3 length equals 15 residues. The CDR3 bases are TGTGCCAGCAGTTACTCCGGACAGGGTCTCCTAGAAGCTTTCTTT. It encodes CASSYSGQGLLEAFF.

The chain carries TRBV19 and TRBJ1-5; TRBD1 matches 7 bases. With V trimmed by 4 bases and J by 1 base, 7 bases remained unmatched. Per germline, CDR1 LNHDA and CDR2 SQIVND (reference sequence). The CDR3 has 16 amino acids. The CDR3 loop is CASSTYRGGSNQPQHF. In DNA form, the CDR3 reads TGTGCCAGTAGTACTTACAGGGGTGGGAGCAATCAGCCCCAGCATTTT.

This clone showed up just a few times. The rearrangement joins TRBV5-8 to TRBJ2-5, with D possibly being TRBD2 (5 bases). The CDR3 runs to 13 residues. Trimming left V 5 bases short and J 5 bases short, with 13 bases between. From germline, CDR1 is SGHTS and CDR2 YDEGEE. The CDR3, as DNA: TGTGCCAGCAGTCAGCCCCCGGGGGAGACCCAGTACTTC. It is translated as CASSQPPGETQYF.